This T cell receptor beta chain stems from a study of T cell responses to AZD1222 COVID-19 vaccine. Study outcomes and limitations: AZD1222 recipients seropositive at baseline numbered only six or seven. Clonal diversity was possibly underestimated, and white British individuals and females predominated among donors. Within unmutated variant regions lay the reported targets of nearly half of spike-specific TCRs.

This clone showed up just a few times. Antigen: not known. Generated by immunoSEQ multiplex PCR, the TCRdb table keeps only in-frame clones and is missing some. In the table there are approximately 100,000 clones, 89% of which are singletons. This clonotype was obtained from an adult in good health. Sequenced here: peripheral blood, sampled on day 0 of AZD1222 vaccination.

This chain's CDR3 is CASSIGGQRTEAFF. The CDR3 DNA reads TGTGCCAGTAGTATAGGAGGACAGAGGACTGAAGCTTTCTTT. The chain carries TRBV19 and TRBJ1-1; a weak D match, TRBD1 (6 bases). V dropped 1 base and J dropped 5 bases, with 11 bases sitting between them. The CDR3 consists of 14 residues. Germline V gene sequence: CDR1 LNHDA, CDR2 SQIVND (reference sequence).